Below, 27 T cell receptor beta chains from the same sample are listed, as sequenced in a study of OX40 agonist ivuxolimab in advanced cancers. Sequencing was performed with immunoSEQ multiplex PCR; in TCRdb, only in-frame clones are kept and a portion is missing. The table lists about 76,000 clones, roughly 80% of them singletons. The specimen was CD4+ or CD8+ T cells sorted from blood, collected in a trial of the OX40 agonist ivuxolimab. The receptors derive from an adult with an advanced solid tumor such as melanoma, head and neck, liver or kidney cancer.

This clone was found once. This chain joins TRBV6-1 and TRBJ2-5, with D possibly called TRBD1 or TRBD2 (6 bases each). Deletions cut 3 bases from V and 2 bases from J, with 16 bases between. Germline CDR1 and CDR2: MNHNS and SASEGT. This CDR3 is 16 amino acids long. The DNA for the CDR3 is TGTGCCAGCAGTGAGAGTGGGGGGCAGGGGCAAGAGACCCAGTACTTC. It codes for CASSESGGQGQETQYF.

This chain uses TRBV7-2 with TRBJ1-2, with D maybe TRBD1 (5 bases). The CDR3 sequence is 14 residues long. The germline CDR1 and CDR2 sequences are SGHTA and FQGNSA. V was shortened by 2 bases and J by 3 bases, with 10 bases between the two germline ends. The chain's CDR3 is CASSLKGQDYGYTF. CDR3 nucleotide sequence: TGTGCCAGCAGCTTAAAGGGGCAAGACTATGGCTACACCTTC. The full variable domain, its missing parts supplied by reference TRBV7-2 and TRBJ1-2, is GAGVSQSPSNKVTEKGKDVELRCDPISGHTALYWYRQSLGQGLEFLIYFQGNSAPDKSGLPSDRFSAERTGGSVSTLTIQRTQQEDSAVYLCASSLKGQDYGYTFGSGTRLTVV.

The chain has TRBV30 and TRBJ1-1; 7 bases line up with TRBD1. Germline V gene lookup returns CDR1 GTSNPN and CDR2 SVGIG (reference sequence). V lost 4 bases and J lost 4; bases outside the gene matches: 6. The length of the CDR3 is 13 residues. The CDR3 region is CAWNRGDSTEAFF. The CDR3 bases are TGTGCCTGGAACAGGGGAGATAGCACTGAAGCTTTCTTT.

Turning to this clone: This CDR3 is also generated by other DNA sequences in the sample. V usage is TRBV29-1 and J usage is TRBJ1-2, with 8 bases aligning to TRBD1. V trimming: 1 base; J trimming: 4 bases; junction bases outside the gene matches: 2. CDR1 and CDR2 (germline): SQVTM, ANQGSEA. The CDR3 runs to 13 residues. DNA for the CDR3: TGCAGCGTTGAAGCAGGGGGCGGCTATGGCTACACCTTC. Translated, it gives CSVEAGGGYGYTF. The entire variable domain, with the rest obtained from reference TRBV29-1 and TRBJ1-2, is as follows: SAVISQKPSRDICQRGTSLTIQCQVDSQVTMMFWYRQQPGQSLTLIATANQGSEATYESGFVIDKFPISRPNLTFSTLTVSNMSPEDSSIYLCSVEAGGGYGYTFGSGTRLTVV.

The chain has TRBV7-8 and TRBJ1-6; D is uncertain. CDR1 and CDR2 from the germline V gene are SGHVS and FQNEAQ. CDR3 size: 16 residues. Trimming took 5 bases from V and 0 from J, leaving 11 bases between them. CDR3 in amino acids: CASSPRLDSYNSPLHF. The CDR3 DNA sequence: TGTGCCAGCAGCCCTCGACTCGACTCCTATAATTCACCCCTCCACTTT.

The chain joins TRBV19 to TRBJ2-2; no firm D call. Trimming took 4 bases from V and 6 from J, leaving 24 bases between them. The CDR3 extends over 18 amino acids. Looked up from germline, CDR1 is LNHDA and CDR2 is SQIVND (reference sequence). This chain's CDR3 is CASSNLLGLMRTPGELFF. The CDR3 coding sequence is TGTGCCAGTAGTAACCTGTTAGGATTGATGAGAACACCCGGGGAGCTGTTTTTT.

This sequence joins TRBV5-1 and TRBJ1-2; 11 bases map to TRBD1. The V segment lost 3 bases and the J segment 6 bases; nucleotides outside the gene matches: 4. The CDR3 consists of 14 residues. CDR1 SGHRS and CDR2 YFSETQ come from the germline V gene. DNA for the CDR3: TGCGCCAGCAGCTCGGACAGGGGGCGGGATGGCTACACCTTC. Translating gives CASSSDRGRDGYTF.

This sequence joins TRBV5-5 and TRBJ1-1; unclear D gene. Germline CDR1 and CDR2: SGHKS and YYEKEE (reference sequence). The CDR3 is 19 residues long. V lost 4 bases and J 5 bases, leaving 30 bases between the germline ends. CDR3: CASSRQISGLIQLKTEAFF. CDR3 nucleotides: TGTGCCAGCAGCCGACAAATTTCCGGTCTCATACAACTTAAGACTGAAGCTTTCTTT.

The genes are TRBV7-9 and TRBJ2-7; D is unresolved. The CDR3 loop spans 13 amino acids. Trimming removed 6 bases from V and 1 base from J, with 10 bases in between. The V gene's germline CDR1 is SEHNR and CDR2 FQNEAQ (reference sequence). This chain's CDR3 is CASSPSVSYEQYF. The CDR3 DNA sequence: TGTGCCAGCAGTCCCTCAGTGTCCTACGAGCAGTACTTC. Together with reference TRBV7-9 and TRBJ2-7, the CDR3 gives the full variable domain: DTGVSQNPRHKITKRGQNVTFRCDPISEHNRLYWYRQTLGQGPEFLTYFQNEAQLEKSRLLSDRFSAERPKGSFSTLEIQRTEQGDSAMYLCASSPSVSYEQYFGPGTRLTVT.

This clone was counted once. J is TRBJ2-5 and V is TRBV10-3; either TRBD1 or TRBD2 may supply D (5 bases each). V was shortened by 4 bases and J by 1 base, with 13 bases between the two germline ends. Per germline, CDR1 ENHRY and CDR2 SYGVKD. This CDR3 region has 15 residues. The CDR3 loop reads CAISVGTILQETQYF. The CDR3 DNA sequence: TGTGCCATCAGTGTAGGGACGATCCTCCAAGAGACCCAGTACTTC.

The rearrangement links TRBV18 to TRBJ2-5; D ambiguous. The CDR3 spans 12 residues. CDR1 and CDR2 from the germline V gene are KGHSH and LQKENI. Between the trimmed V and J ends, which lost 5 bases and 2 bases, there was a span of 6 bases. The CDR3 spells CASSDSQETQYF. As DNA, the CDR3 is TGTGCCAGCTCAGATAGTCAAGAGACCCAGTACTTC.

The V and J genes are TRBV6-5 and TRBJ2-1; tentatively, D is TRBD1 (5 bases). CDR1 and CDR2 from the germline V gene are MNHEY and SVGAGI. The CDR3 spans 14 residues. Trimming took 10 bases from V and 3 from J, leaving 16 bases between them. CDR3 residues: CATYLQERYNEQFF. The CDR3 DNA is TGTGCCACCTATCTACAGGAACGCTACAATGAGCAGTTCTTC.

This clone has a handful of counts. The CDR3 is CASSQAGGRWTEAFF. The CDR3 DNA is TGCGCCAGCAGCCAAGCCGGGGGGAGGTGGACTGAAGCTTTCTTT. The gene calls are TRBV4-1 and TRBJ1-1; the D gene is possibly TRBD1 (5 bases). Trimming removed 1 base from V and 5 bases from J, with 14 bases in between. CDR3 length: 15 residues. CDR1 is MGHRA, CDR2 YSYEKL, per germline.

This chain links TRBV5-1 with TRBJ1-3; weak D call: TRBD1 (5 bases). The length of the CDR3 is 16 residues. Germline values: CDR1 SGHRS, CDR2 YFSETQ. The ends were cut back, 4 bases at V and 0 bases at J, with 14 bases in the middle. The CDR3 sequence: CASSLGAGGSGNTIYF. Written as DNA, the CDR3 is TGCGCCAGCAGCCTTGGGGCGGGGGGCTCTGGAAACACCATATATTTT. The variable domain in full, completed from reference TRBV5-1 and TRBJ1-3, reads KAGVTQTPRYLIKTRGQQVTLSCSPISGHRSVSWYQQTPGQGLQFLFEYFSETQRNKGNFPGRFSGRQFSNSRSEMNVSTLELGDSALYLCASSLGAGGSGNTIYFGEGSWLTVV.

This clone showed up just once. This chain uses TRBV30 with TRBJ1-2; D remains ambiguous. The V end lost 5 bases, the J end lost 7 bases, and 20 bases lay between the germline ends. Germline values: CDR1 GTSNPN, CDR2 SVGIG (reference sequence). The CDR3 consists of 14 residues. Here the CDR3 reads CAWGGMNDQLGYTF. CDR3 bases: TGTGCCTGGGGAGGTATGAATGATCAACTTGGCTACACCTTC.

V usage is TRBV27 and J usage is TRBJ1-4; 7 nucleotides match TRBD1. The CDR3 is 14 amino acids. V dropped 5 bases and J dropped 6; count of bases not matched to a gene: 6. CDR1 MNHEY and CDR2 SMNVEV come from the germline V gene (reference sequence). Here the CDR3 reads CASSADRLYEKLFF. CDR3 coding DNA: TGTGCCAGCAGTGCGGACAGGCTTTATGAAAAACTGTTTTTT.

The V and J genes are TRBV6-6 and TRBJ2-7, with D tentatively TRBD1 (6 bases). V was shortened by 0 bases and J by 5 bases, with 17 bases between the two germline ends. The CDR3 runs to 16 residues. The germline CDR1 and CDR2 sequences are MNHNY and SVGAGI (reference sequence). The CDR3 spells CASSYSIRQGSDEQYF. The CDR3, as DNA: TGTGCCAGCAGTTACTCTATTCGGCAGGGGAGCGACGAGCAGTACTTC.

V is TRBV6-1 and J is TRBJ2-1, with TRBD2 identical over 7 bases. The CDR3 runs 17 residues. Trimming at V came to 0 bases and at J to 2 bases, leaving 7 bases not matched to a gene. CDR1 MNHNS and CDR2 SASEGT come from the germline V gene. The CDR3 here is CASSEAVLAGAYNEQFF. The DNA of the CDR3 is TGTGCCAGCAGTGAAGCCGTCTTGGCGGGGGCCTACAATGAGCAGTTCTTC.

V and J are TRBV19 and TRBJ1-6, with TRBD1 as a possible D gene (5 bases). V lost 3 bases, J lost 12 bases, and 12 bases lay in between. The length of the CDR3 is 13 residues. In germline, CDR1 is LNHDA, CDR2 SQIVND (reference sequence). CDR3 nucleotides: TGTGCCAGTAGTATTGTCAGGGCGGGACCCCTCCACTTT. Translated, it gives CASSIVRAGPLHF. Complete variable domain (other parts from reference TRBV19 and TRBJ1-6): DGGITQSPKYLFRKEGQNVTLSCEQNLNHDAMYWYRQDPGQGLRLIYYSQIVNDFQKGDIAEGYSVSREKKESFPLTVTSAQKNPTAFYLCASSIVRAGPLHFGNGTRLTVT.

CDR3 in amino acids: CASSSPGQAEAFF. CDR3 DNA sequence: TGTGCCAGCAGCTCTCCGGGACAGGCTGAAGCTTTCTTT. The V and J genes are TRBV27 and TRBJ1-1; 8 bases fit TRBD1. Germline loops: CDR1 MNHEY, CDR2 SMNVEV (reference sequence). J was trimmed by 6 bases and V by 6 bases; bases with no gene match: 6. This CDR3 comprises 13 residues.

This clone has only a few counts. This chain uses TRBV11-2 with TRBJ2-7, with 7 bases matching TRBD1. Per the germline V gene, CDR1 is SGHAT and CDR2 is FQNNGV. After removal of 2 bases from V and 2 bases from J, the junction contained 6 bases not matched to a gene. The CDR3 sequence is 15 residues long. The CDR3 DNA reads as TGTGCCAGCAGCTTAATCGAGACAGGGACCTACGAGCAGTACTTC. This gives the protein CASSLIETGTYEQYF.

This chain links TRBV6-1 with TRBJ2-7, with D tentatively TRBD1 or TRBD2 (5 bases each). This CDR3 contains 15 residues. V was trimmed by 5 bases and J by 3 bases, leaving 17 bases between them. CDR1 and CDR2 from the germline V gene are MNHNS and SASEGT. The DNA of the CDR3 is TGTGCCAGCAGTCCCTCTACGGGGACCCTCTACGAGCAGTACTTC. Its protein is CASSPSTGTLYEQYF.

The CDR3 nucleotides read TGTGCCAGCAGTCAATTAGGACAGGCTTGGGCTATTGAGCCCCAGCATTTT. It yields the protein CASSQLGQAWAIEPQHF. This chain uses TRBV28 with TRBJ1-5; 7 bases are a match to TRBD1. CDR3 length: 17 amino acids. Germline lookup yields CDR1 MDHEN and CDR2 SYDVKM. The V gene end was trimmed by 5 bases and the J gene end by 8 bases; junction bases not matched to a gene: 18.

The rearrangement joins TRBV6-1 to TRBJ2-3; 9 bases match TRBD1. With 6 bases clipped from V and 1 base from J, the junction kept 2 bases outside the gene matches. CDR1 and CDR2 (germline): MNHNS, SASEGT. The CDR3 length is 14 residues. Written as DNA, the CDR3 is TGTGCCAGCAGCTGGGACAGGGGCACAGATACGCAGTATTTT. This gives the protein CASSWDRGTDTQYF.

The chain combines TRBV4-2 with TRBJ1-2; D is ambiguous. CDR3 length: 16 residues. V lost 6 bases and J 4 bases, leaving 21 bases between the germline ends. Germline lookup yields CDR1 LGHNA and CDR2 YNFKEQ. The CDR3 bases are TGTGCCAGCAGTCTTTTGGCCCCGGGAGACTCCTATGGCTACACCTTC. Its protein product is CASSLLAPGDSYGYTF.

This sequence joins TRBV25-1 and TRBJ2-2; D unclear. The CDR3 covers 13 residues. Germline CDR1 MGHDK, CDR2 SYGVNS. The V end was cut by 4 bases, the J end by 2 bases, with 5 bases between. The CDR3 DNA reads as TGTGCCAGCAGTGGCTTTAACACCGGGGAGCTGTTTTTT. It specifies CASSGFNTGELFF.

The J gene is TRBJ1-6, the V gene TRBV9; D gene ambiguous. The germline V gene has CDR1 SGDLS and CDR2 YYNGEE. Trimming left V 4 bases short and J 5 bases short, with 10 bases between. CDR3 length equals 14 residues. CDR3 bases: TGTGCCAGCAGCTTCGCGCAACATAATTCACCCCTCCACTTT. Residues: CASSFAQHNSPLHF. The full variable domain, completed using reference TRBV9 and TRBJ1-6, is DSGVTQTPKHLITATGQRVTLRCSPRSGDLSVYWYQQSLDQGLQFLIQYYNGEERAKGNILERFSAQQFPDLHSELNLSSLELGDSALYFCASSFAQHNSPLHFGNGTRLTVT.